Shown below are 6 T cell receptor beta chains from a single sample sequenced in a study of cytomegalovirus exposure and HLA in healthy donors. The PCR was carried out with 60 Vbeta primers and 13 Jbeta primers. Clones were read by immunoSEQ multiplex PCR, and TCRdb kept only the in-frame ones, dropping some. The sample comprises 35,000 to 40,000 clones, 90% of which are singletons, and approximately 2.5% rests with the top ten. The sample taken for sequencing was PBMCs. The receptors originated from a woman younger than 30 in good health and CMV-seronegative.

The CDR3 sequence: CASSYRQGNTEAFF. The CDR3 region has the DNA TGTGCCAGCAGTTATAGACAGGGAAACACTGAAGCTTTCTTT. The rearrangement joins TRBV6-6 to TRBJ1-1; TRBD1 agrees at 7 bases. V dropped 3 bases and J dropped 2; count of bases not matched to a gene: 3. This CDR3 has 14 amino acids. Germline CDR1 is MNHNY and CDR2 is SVGAGI (reference sequence).

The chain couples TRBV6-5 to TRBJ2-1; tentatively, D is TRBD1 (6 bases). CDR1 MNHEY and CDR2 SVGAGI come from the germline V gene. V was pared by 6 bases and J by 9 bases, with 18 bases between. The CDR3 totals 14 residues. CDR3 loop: CASSPGQGKGEQFF. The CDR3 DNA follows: TGTGCCAGCAGCCCGGGACAAGGGAAGGGTGAGCAGTTCTTC.

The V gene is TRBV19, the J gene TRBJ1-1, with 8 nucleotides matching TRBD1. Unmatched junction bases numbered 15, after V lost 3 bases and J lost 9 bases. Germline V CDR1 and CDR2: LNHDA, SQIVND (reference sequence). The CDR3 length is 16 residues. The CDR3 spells CASSIRTSGGRMQAFF. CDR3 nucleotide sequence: TGTGCCAGTAGTATTAGAACGTCAGGGGGCCGGATGCAAGCTTTCTTT.

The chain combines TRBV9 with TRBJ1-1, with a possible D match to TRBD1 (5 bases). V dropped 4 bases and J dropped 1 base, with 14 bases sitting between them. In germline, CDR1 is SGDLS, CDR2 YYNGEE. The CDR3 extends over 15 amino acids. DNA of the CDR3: TGTGCCAGCAGCCCGTACCCCGGACAGAACACTGAAGCTTTCTTT. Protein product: CASSPYPGQNTEAFF.

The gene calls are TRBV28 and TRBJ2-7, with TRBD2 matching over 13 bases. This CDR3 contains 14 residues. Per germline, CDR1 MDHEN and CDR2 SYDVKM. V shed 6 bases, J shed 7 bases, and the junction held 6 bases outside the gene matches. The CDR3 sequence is CASSQLAGGREQYF. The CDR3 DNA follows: TGTGCCAGCAGCCAACTAGCGGGAGGGCGGGAGCAGTACTTC.

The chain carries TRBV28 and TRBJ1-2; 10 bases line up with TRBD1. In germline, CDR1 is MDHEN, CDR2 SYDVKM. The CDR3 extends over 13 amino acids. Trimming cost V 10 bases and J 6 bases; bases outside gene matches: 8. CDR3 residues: CATDRGRDDGYTF. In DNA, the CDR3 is TGTGCCACTGACAGGGGGCGAGATGATGGCTACACCTTC.